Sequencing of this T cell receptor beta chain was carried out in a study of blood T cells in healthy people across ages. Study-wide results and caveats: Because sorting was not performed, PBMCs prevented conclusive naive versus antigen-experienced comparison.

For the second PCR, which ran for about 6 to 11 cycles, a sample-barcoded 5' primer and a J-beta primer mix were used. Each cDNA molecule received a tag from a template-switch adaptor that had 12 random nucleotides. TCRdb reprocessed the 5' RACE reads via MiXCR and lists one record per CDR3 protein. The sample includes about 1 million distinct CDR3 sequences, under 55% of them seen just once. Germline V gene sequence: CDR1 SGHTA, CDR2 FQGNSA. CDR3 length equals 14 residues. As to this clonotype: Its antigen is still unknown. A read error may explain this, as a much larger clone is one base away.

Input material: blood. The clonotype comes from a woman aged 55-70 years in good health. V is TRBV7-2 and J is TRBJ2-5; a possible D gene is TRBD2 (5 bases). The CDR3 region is CVSSLVGNGETQYF. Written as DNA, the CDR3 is TGTGTCAGCAGCTTAGTCGGGAATGGGGAGACCCAGTACTTC.